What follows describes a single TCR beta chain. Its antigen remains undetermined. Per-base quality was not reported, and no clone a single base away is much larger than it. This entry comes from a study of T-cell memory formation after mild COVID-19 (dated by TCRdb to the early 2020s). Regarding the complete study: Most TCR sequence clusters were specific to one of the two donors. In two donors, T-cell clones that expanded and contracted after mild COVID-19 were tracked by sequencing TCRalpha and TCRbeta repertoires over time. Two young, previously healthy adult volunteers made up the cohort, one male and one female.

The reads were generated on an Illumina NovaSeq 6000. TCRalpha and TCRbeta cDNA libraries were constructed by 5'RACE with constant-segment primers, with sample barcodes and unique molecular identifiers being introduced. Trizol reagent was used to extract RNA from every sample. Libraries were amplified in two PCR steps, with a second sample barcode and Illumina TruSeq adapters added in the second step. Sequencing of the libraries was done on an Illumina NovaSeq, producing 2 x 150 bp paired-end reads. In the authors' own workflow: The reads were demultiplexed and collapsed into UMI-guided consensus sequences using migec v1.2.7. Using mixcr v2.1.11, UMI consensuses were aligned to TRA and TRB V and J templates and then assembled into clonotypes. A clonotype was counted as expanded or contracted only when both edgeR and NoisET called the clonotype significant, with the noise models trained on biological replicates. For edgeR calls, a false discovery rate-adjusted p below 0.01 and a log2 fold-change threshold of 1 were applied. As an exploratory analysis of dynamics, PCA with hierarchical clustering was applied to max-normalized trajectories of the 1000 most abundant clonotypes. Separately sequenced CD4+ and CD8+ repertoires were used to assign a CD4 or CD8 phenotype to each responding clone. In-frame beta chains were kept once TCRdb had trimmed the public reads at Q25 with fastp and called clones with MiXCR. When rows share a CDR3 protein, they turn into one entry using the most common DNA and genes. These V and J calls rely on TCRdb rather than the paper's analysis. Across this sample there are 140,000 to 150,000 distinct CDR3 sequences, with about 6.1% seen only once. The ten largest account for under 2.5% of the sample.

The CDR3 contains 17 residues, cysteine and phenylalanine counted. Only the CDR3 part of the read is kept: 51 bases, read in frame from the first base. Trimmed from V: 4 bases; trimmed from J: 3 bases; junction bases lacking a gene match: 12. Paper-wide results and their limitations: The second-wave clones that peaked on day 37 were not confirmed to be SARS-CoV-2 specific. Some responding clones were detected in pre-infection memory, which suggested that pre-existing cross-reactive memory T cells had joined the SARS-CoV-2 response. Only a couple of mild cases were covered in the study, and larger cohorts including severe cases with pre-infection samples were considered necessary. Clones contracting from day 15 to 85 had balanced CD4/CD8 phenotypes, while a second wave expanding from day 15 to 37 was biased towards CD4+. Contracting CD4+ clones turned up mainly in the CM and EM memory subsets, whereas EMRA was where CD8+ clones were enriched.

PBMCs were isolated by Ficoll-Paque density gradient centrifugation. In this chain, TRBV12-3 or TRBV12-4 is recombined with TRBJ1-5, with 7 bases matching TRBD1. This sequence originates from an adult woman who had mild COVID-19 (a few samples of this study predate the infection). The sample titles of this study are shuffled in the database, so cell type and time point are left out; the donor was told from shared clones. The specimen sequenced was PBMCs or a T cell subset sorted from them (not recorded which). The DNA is TGTGCCAGCAGTTCCAAAACGACAGGGACTATCAATCAGCCCCAGCATTTT. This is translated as CASSSKTTGTINQPQHF.